These 21 T cell receptor beta chains were sequenced from one sample in a study of long-term antiretroviral therapy in people with HIV. With survey level as its setting, the immunoSEQ assay was v3.0. Produced via immunoSEQ multiplex PCR; TCRdb's table is partial and in-frame only. Altogether around 40,000 clones are present, around 94% being singletons, with the ten largest covering roughly 3.9%. The sample in question was unsorted PBMCs, obtained 4.1 years after starting antiretroviral therapy. The receptors come from a woman in her 50s with HIV.

The rearrangement joins TRBV5-1 to TRBJ2-2, with 8 positions matching TRBD2. This CDR3 comprises 16 residues. The junction had 2 bases not matched to a gene; V was cut back by 0 bases and J by 1 base. Germline assignment: CDR1 SGHRS and CDR2 YFSETQ. The CDR3: CASSLGAGVNTGELFF. CDR3 sequence (DNA): TGCGCCAGCAGCTTGGGAGCGGGGGTGAACACCGGGGAGCTGTTTTTT.

J is TRBJ2-1 and V is TRBV5-8; D uncertain. Trimming removed 0 bases at V and 0 bases at J, with 16 bases between. CDR3 length: 18 amino acids. Germline V CDR1 and CDR2: SGHTS, YDEGEE. The DNA for the CDR3 is TGTGCCAGCAGCTTGGCCAGAGTAGCAACGAGCTCCTACAATGAGCAGTTCTTC. Encoded protein: CASSLARVATSSYNEQFF.

The V and J genes are TRBV4-3 and TRBJ2-1; tentatively, D is TRBD2 (5 bases). The CDR3 has 14 residues. The V end was cut by 0 bases, the J end by 6 bases, with 9 bases between. Germline V gene sequence: CDR1 LGHNA, CDR2 YSLEER. For the CDR3, the DNA is TGCGCCAGCAGCCAAGATAGCGCGGGCAATGAGCAGTTCTTC. Encoded protein: CASSQDSAGNEQFF.

The sample holds a few counts of this clone. This chain connects TRBV6-1 to TRBJ1-1; the match to TRBD1 covers 8 bases. The CDR3 length is 13 residues. Trimming at V came to 4 bases and at J to 11 bases, leaving 9 bases not matched to a gene. Germline loops: CDR1 MNHNS, CDR2 SASEGT. This chain's CDR3 is CASSGQGARDAFF. The CDR3 DNA is TGTGCCAGCAGTGGGCAGGGGGCGCGGGACGCTTTCTTT.

The gene calls are TRBV2 and TRBJ2-1; 10 nucleotides agree with TRBD2. This CDR3 comprises 15 residues. The V and J ends lost 3 bases and 6 bases, in that order; junction bases with no gene match: 5. Germline assignment: CDR1 SNHLY and CDR2 FYNNEI. The CDR3 spells CASSESGGAGNEQFF. The CDR3 DNA is TGTGCCAGCAGTGAGAGCGGGGGGGCCGGCAATGAGCAGTTCTTC.

This chain connects TRBV6-5 to TRBJ1-1; TRBD1 matches 8 bases. Trimming removed 6 bases from V and 3 bases from J; junction bases left unmatched: 9. Germline V gene lookup returns CDR1 MNHEY and CDR2 SVGAGI. The CDR3 is 15 residues long. DNA of the CDR3: TGTGCCAGCAGGTCCACAGGGGGGGTGGACACTGAAGCTTTCTTT. Translation: CASRSTGGVDTEAFF.

The V gene is TRBV6-5, the J gene TRBJ2-3, with TRBD2 matching over 9 bases. Germline assignment: CDR1 MNHEY and CDR2 SVGAGI. Trimming at V came to 2 bases and at J to 4 bases, leaving 4 bases not matched to a gene. The CDR3 is made up of 15 amino acids. CDR3 sequence: CASSYQGTSPDTQYF. CDR3 DNA sequence: TGTGCCAGCAGTTACCAAGGGACTAGCCCAGATACGCAGTATTTT.

Notes on this clone: A read error may account for a junction end that differs from germline. The chain is built from TRBV7-7 and TRBJ2-3, with no clear D. CDR1 SSHAT and CDR2 FNYEAQ come from the germline V gene (reference sequence). The CDR3 is 13 amino acids. DNA of the CDR3: TGTGCTAGCAGCTTAGATTACACAGATACGCAGTATTTT. It yields the protein CASSLDYTDTQYF.

V and J are TRBV2 and TRBJ2-3; 9 bases match TRBD2. With 8 bases clipped from V and 1 base from J, the junction kept 7 bases outside the gene matches. Germline V lookup: CDR1 SNHLY, CDR2 FYNNEI. CDR3 length: 15 residues. In nucleotides, the CDR3 is TGTGCCAGCCGGGACCAGCGGGGGGGCACAGATACGCAGTATTTT. The encoded protein is CASRDQRGGTDTQYF.

The chain links TRBV15 to TRBJ2-3; D is perhaps TRBD1 (6 bases). CDR1 LNHNV and CDR2 YYDKDF come from the germline V gene (reference sequence). The length of the CDR3 is 14 residues. The V end lost 5 bases, the J end lost 1 base, and 10 bases lay between the germline ends. The chain's CDR3 is CATSRPGGTDTQYF. In nucleotides, the CDR3 is TGTGCCACCAGCCGGCCAGGGGGCACAGATACGCAGTATTTT.

The V and J genes are TRBV11-2 and TRBJ2-1; tentatively, D is TRBD1 or TRBD2 (6 bases each). Trimming cost V 1 base and J 4 bases, with 11 bases left between them. The CDR3 loop spans 15 amino acids. CDR1 is SGHAT, CDR2 FQNNGV, per germline. The CDR3 nucleotides are TGTGCCAGCAGCTTAGCGGGGGCCTCTTACAATGAGCAGTTCTTC. Translated: CASSLAGASYNEQFF.

The chain recombines TRBV12-5 with TRBJ1-6; D ambiguous. The germline V gene has CDR1 LGHNT and CDR2 FRNRAP. V was cut by 5 bases and J by 8 bases, with 13 bases left in between. This CDR3 contains 14 residues. CDR3 sequence: CASGTPGRHSPLHF. CDR3 bases: TGTGCTAGTGGTACTCCGGGGAGGCATTCACCCCTCCACTTT.

The chain combines TRBV19 with TRBJ2-7; 7 nucleotides match TRBD2. V shed 2 bases, J shed 2 bases, and the junction held 15 bases outside the gene matches. The CDR3 totals 18 residues. CDR1 is LNHDA, CDR2 SQIVND, per germline (reference sequence). The CDR3: CASSITGGSGTLAYEQYF. Written as DNA, the CDR3 is TGTGCCAGTAGTATAACGGGGGGATCCGGGACTCTAGCCTACGAGCAGTACTTC.

This clone has only one observation. V and J are TRBV11-2 and TRBJ2-5; D remains unclear. Trimming shortened V by 4 bases and J by 0 bases, and 6 bases separated the two germline ends. The CDR3 totals 13 residues. Germline CDR1 is SGHAT and CDR2 is FQNNGV. In DNA form, the CDR3 reads TGTGCCAGCAGCTATGGGTACCAAGAGACCCAGTACTTC. It specifies CASSYGYQETQYF.

The rearrangement uses TRBV2 and TRBJ2-5; 9 bases are a match to TRBD2. The ends lost 6 bases at V and 1 base at J; junction bases unmatched: 12. The CDR3 is 17 residues long. CDR1 is SNHLY and CDR2 is FYNNEI in the germline V gene. CDR3 bases: TGTGCCAGCAGCCTCCAACGGGCGGGGGGGCCCCAAGAGACCCAGTACTTC. It specifies CASSLQRAGGPQETQYF.

V usage is TRBV19 and J usage is TRBJ1-4; D gene uncertain. The CDR3 runs 13 residues. Looked up from germline, CDR1 is LNHDA and CDR2 is SQIVND (reference sequence). V gave up 5 bases and J gave up 6 bases, with 10 bases separating them. CDR3 DNA: TGTGCCAGTAGTTTTGGAAGAGATGAAAAACTGTTTTTT. Translating gives CASSFGRDEKLFF.

DNA for the CDR3: TGTGCCAGCAGCCAAGATTTGGGGGCGGGAGAAAAACTGTTTTTT. Protein: CASSQDLGAGEKLFF. V gene TRBV14 combines with J gene TRBJ1-4; TRBD1 is a possible D gene (6 bases). Germline V gene sequence: CDR1 SGHDN, CDR2 FVKESK. V dropped 0 bases and J dropped 8 bases, with 13 bases sitting between them. The CDR3 spans 15 residues.

CDR3 sequence: CASGSGPYGYTF. CDR3 DNA: TGCGCCAGCGGGAGCGGACCCTATGGCTACACCTTC. This chain uses TRBV10-1 with TRBJ1-2, with D uncertain. V shed 8 bases and J shed 4 bases, with 11 bases lying between them. The CDR3 loop spans 12 amino acids. Germline loops: CDR1 WNHNN, CDR2 SYGVQD (reference sequence).

The gene calls are TRBV5-4 and TRBJ1-4, with D perhaps TRBD1 (5 bases). Germline assignment: CDR1 SGHNT and CDR2 YYREEE (reference sequence). This CDR3 has 15 residues. The V gene lost 3 bases and the J gene lost 8 bases, with 17 bases spanning the gap. The CDR3 is CASSSGHQGDEKLFF. In DNA form, the CDR3 reads TGTGCCAGCAGCTCTGGGCATCAAGGGGACGAAAAACTGTTTTTT. Together with reference TRBV5-4 and TRBJ1-4, the CDR3 gives the full variable domain: ETGVTQSPTHLIKTRGQQVTLRCSSQSGHNTVSWYQQALGQGPQFIFQYYREEENGRGNFPPRFSGLQFPNYSSELNVNALELDDSALYLCASSSGHQGDEKLFFGSGTQLSVL.

V gene TRBV4-2 combines with J gene TRBJ1-1, with D uncertain. CDR3 length equals 12 residues. V was cut by 0 bases and J by 10 bases, with 9 bases left in between. CDR1 and CDR2 (germline): LGHNA, YNFKEQ. The CDR3 region has the DNA TGTGCCAGCAGCCAAGAACAACTCGGAGCTTTCTTT. It is translated as CASSQEQLGAFF.

This clone has only one observation. In DNA, the CDR3 is TGTGCCAGCAGTACATCGGGACAGACCATCTACGAGCAGTACTTC. Protein: CASSTSGQTIYEQYF. This rearrangement joins TRBV28 to TRBJ2-7; 7 bases match TRBD1. Trimming took 5 bases from V and 3 from J; bases not matched to a gene: 10. The CDR3 length is 15 residues. CDR1 is MDHEN and CDR2 is SYDVKM in the germline V gene.